This T cell receptor (beta chain) was captured in a study of Ad26.COV2.S vaccination and SARS-CoV-2 variants. General study results and limits: Individuals receiving vaccine had higher spike-specific TCR breadth than placebo recipients did. Substantial post-vaccination breadth of spike-specific CD8+ and CD4+ T cell responses was reported. Breadth of non-spike TCRs did not differ between vaccinees and placebo recipients.

As regards this clone: Its matching antigen is unknown.

Repertoires were generated with immunoSEQ multiplex PCR, while TCRdb's copy carries only in-frame clones and drops some. Of 300,000 to 350,000 clones in the sample, roughly nine tenths were seen once. The CDR3 length is 15 residues. Germline CDR1 SGHTS, CDR2 YDEGEE. Trimming shortened V by 6 bases and J by 4 bases, and 16 bases separated the two germline ends. Treatment indicated: some 20 received Ad26.COV2.S at low or high dose, single or two shots; several received placebo; per-sample allocation not given. Each sample was drawn 63 days after the first injection (of vaccine or placebo). Cohort 1b enrolled adults aged 18-55 years in Boston.

This clonotype originated in a person between 18 and 60 years old who received the Ad26.COV2.S COVID-19 vaccine or a placebo. J is TRBJ1-4 and V is TRBV5-8, with D possibly matching TRBD1 (5 bases). The material sequenced was peripheral blood, taken in a trial of Ad26.COV2.S vaccine versus placebo. The CDR3 coding sequence is TGTGCCAGCATCGACCCGTGGGGGAGTAATGAAAAACTGTTTTTT. Amino acid sequence: CASIDPWGSNEKLFF.